Below, 29 T cell receptor beta chains from the same sample are listed, as sequenced in a study of patients and donors after allogeneic stem cell transplantation. MiXCR was run by TCRdb on the RT-PCR reads, yielding one entry per CDR3 protein. This sample has 900,000 to 1,000,000 distinct CDR3 sequences; about a sixth occur once, and the top ten carry roughly 6%. What was sequenced was blood, either unsorted or a sorted T cell fraction (not recorded which). Receptors were obtained from a human donor who was either an allogeneic HSCT recipient or a stem cell or donor lymphocyte infusion donor (not recorded which). It is not recorded whose cells these are; they may come from a transplant donor.

The V gene is TRBV5-1, the J gene TRBJ2-1; TRBD1 agrees at 9 bases. Germline CDR1 reads SGHRS; CDR2 reads YFSETQ. J gave up 8 bases and V 4 bases, and 16 bases lay outside the gene matches. CDR3 length: 17 amino acids. The CDR3 nucleotides read TGCGCCAGCAGCGGTGGGACAGGGAGGTTTGAGTTGGATGAGCAGTTCTTC. This codes for CASSGGTGRFELDEQFF. The variable domain in full, with the rest retrieved from reference TRBV5-1 and TRBJ2-1, is KAGVTQTPRYLIKTRGQQVTLSCSPISGHRSVSWYQQTPGQGLQFLFEYFSETQRNKGNFPGRFSGRQFSNSRSEMNVSTLELGDSALYLCASSGGTGRFELDEQFFGPGTRLTVL.

There are a few counts of this clonotype. The chain uses TRBV10-3 and TRBJ2-2; TRBD2 is a possible D gene (5 bases). The V and J ends lost 2 bases and 11 bases respectively, with 18 bases between them. This CDR3 spans 15 amino acids. From germline, CDR1 is ENHRY and CDR2 SYGVKD. CDR3: CAISEPFNPGGELFF. The CDR3 DNA reads TGTGCCATCAGTGAGCCATTCAACCCCGGAGGAGAGCTGTTTTTT.

The rearrangement uses TRBV20-1 and TRBJ1-4; D remains ambiguous. CDR3 size: 11 residues. Deletions cut 5 bases from V and 8 bases from J, with 9 bases between. The germline gives CDR1 DFQATT, CDR2 SNEGSKA (reference sequence). The chain's CDR3 is CSAPRVEKLFF. CDR3 in DNA: TGCAGTGCTCCCCGGGTGGAAAAACTGTTTTTT.

The chain couples TRBV7-2 to TRBJ2-2; a weak D match, TRBD2 (5 bases). The CDR3 spans 12 residues. The germline V gene has CDR1 SGHTA and CDR2 FQGNSA. V was clipped by 6 bases and J by 7 bases, with 9 bases between them. The DNA for the CDR3 is TGTGCCAGCAGGATCGGAGGCGGGGAGCTGTTTTTT. Translated: CASRIGGGELFF. Full variable domain (missing parts from reference TRBV7-2 and TRBJ2-2): GAGVSQSPSNKVTEKGKDVELRCDPISGHTALYWYRQSLGQGLEFLIYFQGNSAPDKSGLPSDRFSAERTGGSVSTLTIQRTQQEDSAVYLCASRIGGGELFFGEGSRLTVL.

The chain uses TRBV18 and TRBJ2-4; 8 bases agree with TRBD1. The CDR3 extends over 14 amino acids. CDR1 is KGHSH, CDR2 LQKENI, per germline. V trimming: 8 bases; J trimming: 2 bases; junction bases outside the gene matches: 5. Here the CDR3 DNA reads TGTGCCAGCACGGACAGGGAAACCAAAAACATTCAGTACTTC. Translated: CASTDRETKNIQYF.

This clonotype was seen a few times. The rearrangement uses TRBV12-3 or TRBV12-4 and TRBJ2-1, with 9 positions matching TRBD2. V was clipped by 0 bases and J by 3 bases; unmatched bases: 0. The CDR3 consists of 15 residues. This CDR3 is CASSLATSGYNEQFF. CDR3 coding DNA: TGTGCCAGCAGTTTAGCGACTAGCGGCTACAATGAGCAGTTCTTC.

The gene calls are TRBV20-1 and TRBJ1-5; D is ambiguous. Germline V gene data show CDR1 as DFQATT and CDR2 as SNEGSKA (reference sequence). The CDR3 is 12 residues long. Trimming took 4 bases from V and 4 from J, leaving 8 bases between them. The CDR3 DNA is TGCAGTGCTATACTGGTAAATCAGCCCCAGCATTTT. It translates to CSAILVNQPQHF.

The chain couples TRBV7-3 to TRBJ2-1, with a possible D match to TRBD1 (6 bases). This CDR3 has 15 amino acids. Germline CDR1 reads SGHTA; CDR2 reads FQGTGA. The ends were cut back, 3 bases at V and 7 bases at J, with 16 bases in the middle. CDR3 region: CASSFTGTQGNEQFF. The CDR3 DNA reads as TGTGCCAGCAGCTTTACAGGGACCCAGGGTAATGAGCAGTTCTTC.

The V and J genes are TRBV5-5 and TRBJ2-5; no clear D. Germline V gives CDR1 SGHKS, CDR2 YYEKEE (reference sequence). The CDR3 loop spans 12 amino acids. Trimming took off 0 bases at V and 12 bases at J, with 12 bases between the two ends. The CDR3 bases are TGTGCCAGCAGCTTGGGAGCCCCCTGGAAGTACTTC. Its protein product is CASSLGAPWKYF.

This clonotype was found a few times. The chain carries TRBV4-1 and TRBJ1-5, with D perhaps matching TRBD1 (5 bases). Germline values: CDR1 MGHRA, CDR2 YSYEKL. Trimming took off 5 bases at V and 6 bases at J, with 14 bases between the two ends. This CDR3 has 14 residues. The CDR3 nucleotides are TGCGCCAGCAGCGGGGGGGGTGGAGGTCAGCCCCAGCATTTT. Its translation: CASSGGGGGQPQHF.

This clonotype was seen a few times. The chain is built from TRBV29-1 and TRBJ1-4; D might be TRBD1 (5 bases). The CDR3 loop spans 14 amino acids. CDR1 and CDR2 (germline): SQVTM, ANQGSEA. Trimming shortened V by 7 bases and J by 8 bases, and 20 bases separated the two germline ends. Here the CDR3 reads CSARYTGGNEKLFF. The CDR3 DNA sequence: TGCAGCGCCCGATACACCGGGGGAAACGAAAAACTGTTTTTT.

The gene calls are TRBV13 and TRBJ2-3; D may be TRBD2 (6 bases). The CDR3 covers 15 residues. Germline CDR1 reads PRHDT; CDR2 reads FYEKMQ (reference sequence). Trimming shortened V by 6 bases and J by 6 bases, and 19 bases separated the two germline ends. The CDR3 sequence is CASRLTLVGTDTQYF. CDR3 nucleotides: TGTGCCAGCAGGCTAACACTAGTAGGGACTGATACGCAGTATTTT.

This rearrangement joins TRBV2 to TRBJ2-1; 11 nucleotides align to TRBD2. Trimming cost V 2 bases and J 4 bases; bases outside gene matches: 7. The CDR3 runs 17 residues. Germline assignment: CDR1 SNHLY and CDR2 FYNNEI. The CDR3 spells CASSELVTSGVYNEQFF. CDR3 DNA sequence: TGTGCCAGCAGTGAATTGGTGACTAGCGGGGTGTACAATGAGCAGTTCTTC. Full variable domain (missing parts from reference TRBV2 and TRBJ2-1): EPEVTQTPSHQVTQMGQEVILRCVPISNHLYFYWYRQILGQKVEFLVSFYNNEISEKSEIFDDQFSVERPDGSNFTLKIRSTKLEDSAMYFCASSELVTSGVYNEQFFGPGTRLTVL.

This clonotype occurred a few times. The chain carries TRBV5-1 and TRBJ2-1, with D perhaps given as TRBD1 or TRBD2 (5 bases each). Trimming pared 0 bases from V and 7 bases from J, leaving 14 bases between. This CDR3 spans 15 amino acids. The germline V gene has CDR1 SGHRS and CDR2 YFSETQ. CDR3 DNA: TGCGCCAGCAGCTTGGCCCCGGGACGAGATAATGAGCAGTTCTTC. Amino acids: CASSLAPGRDNEQFF.

V and J are TRBV2 and TRBJ2-7; a possible D gene is TRBD2 (5 bases). CDR1 is SNHLY, CDR2 FYNNEI, per germline. Between the trimmed V and J ends, which lost 7 bases and 3 bases, there was a span of 10 bases. This CDR3 region has 12 residues. CDR3 amino acids: CASIREHYEQYF. The CDR3 region has the DNA TGTGCCAGCATAAGGGAGCACTACGAGCAGTACTTC.

The chain uses TRBV6-1 and TRBJ1-6; 9 bases match TRBD1. CDR1 is MNHNS, CDR2 SASEGT, per germline. The CDR3 covers 17 residues. After removal of 4 bases from V and 10 bases from J, the junction contained 14 bases not matched to a gene. The CDR3 DNA sequence: TGTGCCAGCAGTGCTAACCCCGACAGGGGGAGAAGCTCACCCCTCCACTTT. Translating it yields CASSANPDRGRSSPLHF.

This clonotype was found a few times. This sequence joins TRBV9 and TRBJ1-1, with unresolved D. V was trimmed by 6 bases and J by 0 bases, leaving 15 bases between them. The CDR3 totals 15 residues. CDR1 SGDLS and CDR2 YYNGEE come from the germline V gene. CDR3 nucleotides: TGTGCCAGCACCACCGTTGGCTCCATGAACACTGAAGCTTTCTTT. It yields the protein CASTTVGSMNTEAFF.

This chain joins TRBV4-3 and TRBJ2-1, with 11 bases identical to TRBD1. There are 15 residues in the CDR3. J was trimmed by 6 bases and V by 2 bases; bases with no gene match: 3. Germline lookup yields CDR1 LGHNA and CDR2 YSLEER. This CDR3 reads CASSQSGTGGNEQFF. The CDR3 coding sequence is TGCGCCAGCAGCCAATCCGGGACAGGGGGCAATGAGCAGTTCTTC.

This clonotype was observed at least ten times. The gene calls are TRBV4-2 and TRBJ1-4; D perhaps matches TRBD1 (6 bases). V gave up 4 bases and J gave up 8 bases, with 14 bases separating them. Germline V gene data show CDR1 as LGHNA and CDR2 as YNFKEQ. The CDR3 has 14 residues. The CDR3 region is CASSRDRGGEKLFF. CDR3 DNA sequence: TGTGCCAGCAGCCGAGATCGAGGGGGGGAAAAACTGTTTTTT.

The chain joins TRBV5-1 to TRBJ2-1; 8 nucleotides line up with TRBD2. Germline CDR1 reads SGHRS; CDR2 reads YFSETQ. The CDR3 covers 15 residues. V trimming: 5 bases; J trimming: 0 bases; junction bases outside the gene matches: 4. The CDR3 spells CASRDSGNSYNEQFF. The CDR3 DNA follows: TGCGCCAGCAGGGATAGCGGGAACTCCTACAATGAGCAGTTCTTC.

V is TRBV9 and J is TRBJ1-2, with D uncertain. The CDR3 contains 13 residues. Germline V gene sequence: CDR1 SGDLS, CDR2 YYNGEE. V was pared by 0 bases and J by 3 bases, with 6 bases between. Written as DNA, the CDR3 is TGTGCCAGCAGCGTAGTAACAGACTATGGCTACACCTTC. Protein sequence: CASSVVTDYGYTF.

This clonotype was counted a few times. V usage is TRBV12-3 or TRBV12-4 and J usage is TRBJ1-3; maybe TRBD1 (5 bases). The CDR3 covers 15 residues. V lost 4 bases, J lost 2 bases, and 12 bases lay in between. CDR3 nucleotide sequence: TGTGCCAGCAGTTCTCAGGGAGCCACTGGAAACACCATATATTTT. Translating gives CASSSQGATGNTIYF.

This clonotype appeared a few times. Here the CDR3 reads CATRGHMNTEAFF. In DNA, the CDR3 is TGTGCCACCCGTGGCCACATGAACACTGAAGCTTTCTTT. The V and J genes are TRBV28 and TRBJ1-1; no clear D. The germline V gene has CDR1 MDHEN and CDR2 SYDVKM. Deletions cut 10 bases from V and 0 bases from J, with 12 bases between. CDR3 length: 13 amino acids. Complete variable domain (other parts from reference TRBV28 and TRBJ1-1): DVKVTQSSRYLVKRTGEKVFLECVQDMDHENMFWYRQDPGLGLRLIYFSYDVKMKEKGDIPEGYSVSREKKERFSLILESASTNQTSMYLCATRGHMNTEAFFGQGTRLTVV.

V and J are TRBV7-6 and TRBJ2-1; 10 nucleotides line up with TRBD2. Germline loops: CDR1 SGHVS, CDR2 FNYEAQ. CDR3 length: 16 amino acids. Unmatched junction bases numbered 8, after V lost 1 base and J lost 8 bases. The CDR3: CASSLGAGGLVDEQFF. CDR3 coding DNA: TGTGCCAGCAGCTTAGGAGCGGGAGGGTTGGTCGATGAGCAGTTCTTC.

This clonotype came up a few times. J is TRBJ1-1 and V is TRBV5-1; TRBD1 is a possible D gene (6 bases). This CDR3 has 14 residues. Between the trimmed V and J ends, which lost 1 base and 3 bases, there was a span of 10 bases. Germline CDR1 reads SGHRS; CDR2 reads YFSETQ. The CDR3 here is CASSLLGADTEAFF. DNA for the CDR3: TGCGCCAGCAGCTTGTTGGGGGCGGACACTGAAGCTTTCTTT.

The chain joins TRBV28 to TRBJ2-6; 7 bases align to TRBD1. CDR1 MDHEN and CDR2 SYDVKM come from the germline V gene. CDR3 size: 16 residues. The ends lost 8 bases at V and 0 bases at J; junction bases unmatched: 7. The CDR3, as DNA: TGTGCCAGCGGGGGACAGCGAAGCTCTGGGGCCAACGTCCTGACTTTC. Its translation is CASGGQRSSGANVLTF.

The rearrangement links TRBV12-3 or TRBV12-4 to TRBJ1-2, with D possibly matching TRBD1 (5 bases). The CDR3 spans 14 residues. Between the trimmed V and J ends, which lost 5 bases and 4 bases, there was a span of 14 bases. The CDR3, as DNA: TGTGCCAGCAGTGACAGCCCCATGGGCTATGGCTACACCTTC. Encoded protein: CASSDSPMGYGYTF.

In this sample, this clonotype turned up a few times. This chain links TRBV12-3 or TRBV12-4 with TRBJ1-6; D unresolved. There are 14 residues in the CDR3. V dropped 6 bases and J dropped 5 bases, with 11 bases sitting between them. The CDR3 sequence is CASSRGRDNSPLHF. The CDR3 nucleotides are TGTGCCAGCAGCCGCGGACGGGATAATTCACCCCTCCACTTT.

This clonotype has more than one count but fewer than ten. The junction and the germline gene differ at one end; a read error may be behind it. The chain is built from TRBV15 and TRBJ1-1, with a possible D match to TRBD1 (5 bases). Germline V gives CDR1 LNHNV, CDR2 YYDKDF (reference sequence). The CDR3 has 14 residues. The CDR3 sequence: CATSRTRTFNLRIF. Written as DNA, the CDR3 is TGTGCCACCAGCAGAACGAGGACATTCAATTTAAGGATCTTT.